This T cell receptor (beta chain) emerged from a study of response to subunit inactivated influenza vaccine. TCRdb fed the RT-PCR reads into MiXCR, producing one record per CDR3 protein. The data show about 170,000 distinct CDR3 sequences, less than 15% seen once. This clonotype was counted ten times or more. This sample also belongs to another study, concerning T cells expressing NK-cell markers. That study reports: Making the TCR beta cDNA relied on 5'RACE template switching with UMIs. Repertoire data for TCR beta were derived from sorted T cells (CD3+CD56+NKG2C+, CD3+CD56+NKG2C- and CD3+CD56-NKG2C+). With respect to HCMV, seven of the eight sequenced donors were seropositive, and one was seronegative. Dominant NKG2C+ clonotypes in over 5 donors made up roughly 1.0-7.0% of CD8+ T cells. Clones of NKG2C+ T cells that had expanded were of unclear HCMV specificity.

The source was CD8+ T cells sorted from PBMCs, collected 11 to 12 days after vaccination. This sequence originates from a man aged 50 to 60 who received an inactivated influenza vaccine.

As DNA, the CDR3 is TGTGCCAGCAGGAGAGGACAGGGTCGGGATCAGCCCCAGCATTTT. Translating it yields CASRRGQGRDQPQHF. The chain has TRBV6-1 and TRBJ1-5, with 8 bases that match TRBD1. Germline CDR1 reads MNHNS; CDR2 reads SASEGT. CDR3 length: 15 residues. V shed 6 bases, J shed 5 bases, and the junction held 9 bases outside the gene matches.